Detailed here is one T cell receptor beta chain. Its antigen is not known. The data belong to a study of cytomegalovirus exposure and HLA in healthy donors. Study-wide findings and caveats: A few chains tied to CMV proved CMV antigen-specific in vitro.

Clones were sequenced by immunoSEQ multiplex PCR, and TCRdb holds only the in-frame ones, with some missing. This sample has under 300,000 clones, with roughly 85% found just once. V shed 2 bases, J shed 5 bases, and the junction held 6 bases outside the gene matches. The CDR3 is 16 amino acids. Germline-derived CDR1 and CDR2 are SGDLS and YYNGEE. Material: PBMCs. The rearrangement joins TRBV9 to TRBJ2-1, with TRBD2 matching over 11 bases. The receptor was derived from a woman aged 18-29 years in good health and CMV-seronegative. CDR3 loop: CASSVRLAGPNNEQFF. The CDR3 DNA follows: TGTGCCAGCAGCGTCCGACTAGCGGGACCTAACAATGAGCAGTTCTTC. The whole variable domain, remainder taken from reference TRBV9 and TRBJ2-1, is DSGVTQTPKHLITATGQRVTLRCSPRSGDLSVYWYQQSLDQGLQFLIQYYNGEERAKGNILERFSAQQFPDLHSELNLSSLELGDSALYFCASSVRLAGPNNEQFFGPGTRLTVL.